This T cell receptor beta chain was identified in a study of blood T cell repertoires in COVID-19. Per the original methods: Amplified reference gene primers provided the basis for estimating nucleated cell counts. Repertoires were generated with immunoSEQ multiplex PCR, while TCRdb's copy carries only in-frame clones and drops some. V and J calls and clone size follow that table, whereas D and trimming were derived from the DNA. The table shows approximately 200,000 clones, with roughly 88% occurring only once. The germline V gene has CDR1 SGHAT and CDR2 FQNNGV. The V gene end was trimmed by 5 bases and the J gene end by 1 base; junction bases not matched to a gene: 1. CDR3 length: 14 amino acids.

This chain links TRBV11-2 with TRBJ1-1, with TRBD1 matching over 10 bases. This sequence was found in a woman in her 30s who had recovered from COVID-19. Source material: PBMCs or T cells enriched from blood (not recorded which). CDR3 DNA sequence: TGTGCCAGCAGCGGACAGGGGGAGAACACTGAAGCTTTCTTT. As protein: CASSGQGENTEAFF.